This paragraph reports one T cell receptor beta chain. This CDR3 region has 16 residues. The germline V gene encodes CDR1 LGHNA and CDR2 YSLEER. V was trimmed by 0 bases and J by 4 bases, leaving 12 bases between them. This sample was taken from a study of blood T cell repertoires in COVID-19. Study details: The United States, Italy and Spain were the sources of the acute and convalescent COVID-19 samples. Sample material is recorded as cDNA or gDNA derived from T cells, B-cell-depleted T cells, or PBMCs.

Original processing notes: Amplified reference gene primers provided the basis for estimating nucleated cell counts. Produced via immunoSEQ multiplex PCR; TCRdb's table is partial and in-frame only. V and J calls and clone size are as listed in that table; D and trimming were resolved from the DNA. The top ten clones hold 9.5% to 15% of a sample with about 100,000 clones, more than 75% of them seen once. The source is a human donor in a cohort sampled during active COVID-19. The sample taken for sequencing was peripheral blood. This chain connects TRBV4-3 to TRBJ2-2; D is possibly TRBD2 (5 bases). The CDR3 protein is CASSQERAVSTGELFF. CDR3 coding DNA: TGCGCCAGCAGCCAAGAGAGGGCGGTTAGCACCGGGGAGCTGTTTTTT.